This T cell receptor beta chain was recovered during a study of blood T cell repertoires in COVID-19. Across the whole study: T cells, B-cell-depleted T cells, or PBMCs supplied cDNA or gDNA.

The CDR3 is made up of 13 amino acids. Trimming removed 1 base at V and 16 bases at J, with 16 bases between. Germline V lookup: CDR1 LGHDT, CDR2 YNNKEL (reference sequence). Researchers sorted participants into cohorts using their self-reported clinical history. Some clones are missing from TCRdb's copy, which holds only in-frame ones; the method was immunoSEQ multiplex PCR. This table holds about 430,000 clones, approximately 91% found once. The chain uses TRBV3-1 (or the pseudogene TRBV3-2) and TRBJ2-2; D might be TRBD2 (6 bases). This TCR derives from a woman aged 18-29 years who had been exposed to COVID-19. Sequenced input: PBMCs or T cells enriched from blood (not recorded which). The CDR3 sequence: CASSQVVWGVPFF. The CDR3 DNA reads TGTGCCAGCAGCCAAGTCGTTTGGGGGGTCCCGTTTTTT.